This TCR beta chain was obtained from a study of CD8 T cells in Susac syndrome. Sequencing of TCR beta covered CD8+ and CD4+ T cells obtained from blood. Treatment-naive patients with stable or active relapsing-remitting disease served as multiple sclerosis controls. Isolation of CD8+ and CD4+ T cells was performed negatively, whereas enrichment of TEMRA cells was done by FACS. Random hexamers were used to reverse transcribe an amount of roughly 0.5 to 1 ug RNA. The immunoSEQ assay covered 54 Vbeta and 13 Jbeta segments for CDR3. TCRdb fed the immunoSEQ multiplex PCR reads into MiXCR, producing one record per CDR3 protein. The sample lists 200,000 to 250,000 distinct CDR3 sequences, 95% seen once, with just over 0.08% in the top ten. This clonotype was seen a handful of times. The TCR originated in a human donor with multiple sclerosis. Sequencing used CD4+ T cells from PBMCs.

The CDR3 DNA follows: TGTGCCAGCAGCTTTCGGGAGACCCAGTACTTC. Translation gives CASSFRETQYF. The V and J genes are TRBV5-6 and TRBJ2-5; D is uncertain. From germline, CDR1 is SGHDT and CDR2 YYEEEE. Trimming took off 2 bases at V and 5 bases at J, with 4 bases between the two ends. The CDR3 loop spans 11 amino acids.